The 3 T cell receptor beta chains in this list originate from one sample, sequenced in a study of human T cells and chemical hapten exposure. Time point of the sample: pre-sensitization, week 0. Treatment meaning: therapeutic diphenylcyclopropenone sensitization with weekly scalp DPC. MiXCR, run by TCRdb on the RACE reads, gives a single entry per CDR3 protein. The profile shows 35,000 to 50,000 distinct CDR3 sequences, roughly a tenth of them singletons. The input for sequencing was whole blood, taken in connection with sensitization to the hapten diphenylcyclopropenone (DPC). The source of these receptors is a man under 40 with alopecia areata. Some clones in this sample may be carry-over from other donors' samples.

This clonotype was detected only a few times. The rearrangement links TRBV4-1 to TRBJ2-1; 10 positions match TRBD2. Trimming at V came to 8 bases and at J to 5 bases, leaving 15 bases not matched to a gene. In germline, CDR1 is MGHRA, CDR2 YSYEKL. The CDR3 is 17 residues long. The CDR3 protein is CASGDEREGGNHNEQFF. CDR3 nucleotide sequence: TGCGCCAGCGGGGACGAGCGGGAGGGGGGAAACCACAATGAGCAGTTCTTC.

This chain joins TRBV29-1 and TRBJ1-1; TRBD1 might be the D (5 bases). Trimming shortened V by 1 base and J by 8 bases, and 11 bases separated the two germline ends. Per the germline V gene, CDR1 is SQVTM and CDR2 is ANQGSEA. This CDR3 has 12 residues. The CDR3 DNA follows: TGCAGCGTTGAAGCCAGGACACGAGAAGCTTTCTTT. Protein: CSVEARTREAFF.

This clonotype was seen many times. CDR3 amino acids: CASRGGSVMSLNEQFF. The CDR3 nucleotides read TGTGCCAGCAGAGGGGGGAGCGTTATGAGTTTGAATGAGCAGTTCTTC. The rearrangement links TRBV3-1 to TRBJ2-1; D may correspond to TRBD1 or TRBD2 (6 bases each). The CDR3 extends over 16 amino acids. Germline CDR1 LGHDT, CDR2 YNNKEL (reference sequence). V was trimmed by 6 bases and J by 7 bases, leaving 22 bases between them.